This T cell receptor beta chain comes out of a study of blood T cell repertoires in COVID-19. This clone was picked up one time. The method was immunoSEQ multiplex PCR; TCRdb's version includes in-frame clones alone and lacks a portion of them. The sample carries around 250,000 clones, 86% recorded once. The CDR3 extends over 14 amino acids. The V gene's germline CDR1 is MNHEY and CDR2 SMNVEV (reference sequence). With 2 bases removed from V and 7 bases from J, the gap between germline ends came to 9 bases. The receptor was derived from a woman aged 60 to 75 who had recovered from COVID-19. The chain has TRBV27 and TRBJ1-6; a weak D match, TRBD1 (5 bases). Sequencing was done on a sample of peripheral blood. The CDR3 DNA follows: TGTGCCAGCAGTTTAGTCAGGGCGAATTCACCCCTCCACTTT. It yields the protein CASSLVRANSPLHF.